Each of the 8 T cell receptor beta chains below was sequenced from the same sample in a study of T cells in Graves' hyperthyroidism and ophthalmopathy. There were TCR beta CDR3 regions amplified from RNA transcripts. An initial round of RT-PCR targeting the TCR CDR3 relied on the HTBI primer set. Via MiXCR, TCRdb re-called the multiplex PCR reads, giving one row per CDR3 protein. The repertoire consists of 250,000 or so distinct CDR3 sequences, with around 17% occurring once and the leading ten covering more than 25%. Sequencing was carried out using blood. These receptors came from a woman between 18 and 29 years old with Graves' ophthalmopathy.

The chain is built from TRBV6-1 and TRBJ1-2, with 8 bases identical to TRBD1. The germline V gene encodes CDR1 MNHNS and CDR2 SASEGT. Trimming took 6 bases from V and 8 from J; bases not matched to a gene: 8. The CDR3 contains 13 residues. DNA of the CDR3: TGTGCCAGCAGACCCGGGACAGGTGGCGGCTACACCTTC. It codes for CASRPGTGGGYTF.

The rearrangement joins TRBV2 to TRBJ2-3, with 11 bases lining up with TRBD2. The CDR3 has 16 amino acids. The germline V gene encodes CDR1 SNHLY and CDR2 FYNNEI. The ends lost 4 bases at V and 0 bases at J; junction bases unmatched: 3. The CDR3 here is CASSGGLAASTDTQYF. The CDR3 region has the DNA TGTGCCAGCAGTGGGGGACTAGCGGCTAGCACAGATACGCAGTATTTT.

This clonotype was picked up many times. The chain carries TRBV12-5 and TRBJ1-4; possibly TRBD1 for D (5 bases). Germline assignment: CDR1 LGHNT and CDR2 FRNRAP. The V and J ends lost 8 bases and 0 bases respectively, with 13 bases between them. This CDR3 is built from 15 residues. The CDR3 reads CASSRDLATNEKLFF. The CDR3 DNA reads TGTGCTAGTAGCAGGGACCTTGCAACTAATGAAAAACTGTTTTTT.

This clonotype appeared many times. The rearrangement links TRBV27 to TRBJ2-3; tentatively, D is TRBD1 (6 bases). V was clipped by 7 bases and J by 0 bases, with 14 bases between them. The CDR3 totals 15 residues. Per germline, CDR1 MNHEY and CDR2 SMNVEV (reference sequence). The CDR3 nucleotides read TGTGCCAGCACCTCACAGGGTCCTAGCACAGATACGCAGTATTTT. Encoded protein: CASTSQGPSTDTQYF.

In its sample, this clonotype was seen many times. The chain joins TRBV20-1 to TRBJ1-6; no firm D call. The CDR3 is made up of 13 amino acids. Deletions cut 3 bases from V and 6 bases from J, with 9 bases between. In germline, CDR1 is DFQATT, CDR2 SNEGSKA (reference sequence). CDR3 DNA sequence: TGCAGTGCTAGGGGCAGAGTTAATTCACCCCTCCACTTT. Translated: CSARGRVNSPLHF.

The chain is built from TRBV7-2 and TRBJ1-6; no definite D call. Germline CDR1 is SGHTA and CDR2 is FQGNSA. V was shortened by 9 bases and J by 14 bases, with 20 bases between the two germline ends. The CDR3 is made up of 13 amino acids. The CDR3 region is CASSDLGFRALHF. The DNA for the CDR3 is TGTGCCAGTAGCGATTTGGGTTTTAGGGCCCTCCACTTT. The complete variable domain, with remaining parts taken from reference TRBV7-2 and TRBJ1-6, reads GAGVSQSPSNKVTEKGKDVELRCDPISGHTALYWYRQSLGQGLEFLIYFQGNSAPDKSGLPSDRFSAERTGGSVSTLTIQRTQQEDSAVYLCASSDLGFRALHFGNGTRLTVT.

In its sample, this clonotype was seen many times. V is TRBV6-4 and J is TRBJ1-5, with D possibly matching TRBD1 (5 bases). The CDR3 has 13 residues. Germline V gene sequence: CDR1 MRHNA, CDR2 SNTAGT. Trimming took 6 bases from V and 7 from J, leaving 13 bases between them. CDR3 amino acids: CASSSTWGQPQHF. As DNA, the CDR3 is TGTGCCAGCAGCTCAACGTGGGGGCAGCCCCAGCATTTT.

The table lists this clonotype with a few counts. The chain couples TRBV28 to TRBJ1-3; unclear D gene. The germline V gene has CDR1 MDHEN and CDR2 SYDVKM. This CDR3 has 16 amino acids. V was cut by 1 base and J by 4 bases, with 14 bases left in between. Written as DNA, the CDR3 is TGTGCCAGCAGTTTATTTAAGTCCCTGGAAGGAAACACCATATATTTT. This encodes CASSLFKSLEGNTIYF.